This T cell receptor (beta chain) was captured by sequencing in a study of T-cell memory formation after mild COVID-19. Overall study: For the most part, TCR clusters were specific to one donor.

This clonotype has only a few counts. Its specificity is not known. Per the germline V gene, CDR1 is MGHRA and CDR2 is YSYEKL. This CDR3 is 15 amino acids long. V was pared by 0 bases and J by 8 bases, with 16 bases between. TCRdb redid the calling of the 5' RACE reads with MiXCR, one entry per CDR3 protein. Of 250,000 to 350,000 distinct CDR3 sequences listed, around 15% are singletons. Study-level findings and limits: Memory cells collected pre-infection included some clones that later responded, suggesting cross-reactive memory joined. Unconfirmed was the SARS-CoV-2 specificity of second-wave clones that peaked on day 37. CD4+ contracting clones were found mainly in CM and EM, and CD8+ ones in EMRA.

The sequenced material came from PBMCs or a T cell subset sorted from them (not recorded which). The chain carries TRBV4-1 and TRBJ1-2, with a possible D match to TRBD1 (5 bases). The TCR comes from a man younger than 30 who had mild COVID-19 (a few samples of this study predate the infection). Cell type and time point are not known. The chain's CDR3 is CASSQDGDGRGGYTF. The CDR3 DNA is TGCGCCAGCAGCCAAGACGGGGACGGACGGGGAGGCTACACCTTC.